Listed below are T cell receptor beta chains from one sample, sequenced in a study of identical twins. TCRdb reprocessed the 5' RACE reads with MiXCR, giving one entry per CDR3 protein. The table includes about 220,000 distinct CDR3 sequences, 6% to 8.5% detected once. The same data also contributed to another study, on yellow fever vaccine responses in identical twins.

Sequencing was done on a sample of CD8+ T cells sorted from blood. Source of these receptors: a woman younger than 30 in good health. Both conserved end residues are part of each CDR3. The order of the fields is J gene, V gene, clone size, D gene, CDR3 DNA, CDR3 protein. A D gene is named only where the DNA matches it firmly. Clone size is stated in some rows and not others, as once, few, many or a class when expanded.

>TRBJ2-1|TRBV28|few|.
TGTGCCAGCAGCCCCCCGGGTTCGGGGTCCAATGAGCAGTTCTTC
CASSPPGSGSNEQFF
>TRBJ2-1|TRBV12-3/TRBV12-4|many|.
TGTGCCAGCTCTTGGGGCGGAGACAATGAGCAGTTCTTC
CASSWGGDNEQFF
>TRBJ2-4|TRBV5-1|many|.
TGCGCCAGTAGTGGAGCCAAAAACATTCAGTACTTC
CASSGAKNIQYF
>TRBJ2-3|TRBV4-1|many|.
TGCGCCAGCAGCCAAGTTTGGCCAGTGCAGACAGATACGCAGTATTTT
CASSQVWPVQTDTQYF
>TRBJ2-1|TRBV12-3/TRBV12-4|many|.
TGTGCCAGCAGAGGACCAGGGGGGTCTTCCTACAATGAGCAGTTCTTC
CASRGPGGSSYNEQFF
>TRBJ2-7|TRBV28|few|.
TGTGCCAGCCGCTTTCAGGGAACAATCTACGAGCAGTACTTC
CASRFQGTIYEQYF
>TRBJ2-2|TRBV12-3/TRBV12-4|few|TRBD2
TGTGCCAGTCTCGGGGTAGCGGGCTCCGGGGAGCTGTTTTTT
CASLGVAGSGELFF
>TRBJ2-4|TRBV12-3/TRBV12-4|.|.
TGTGCCAGCAGTCACAGGGTATTAGCCAAAAACATTCAGTACTTC
CASSHRVLAKNIQYF
>TRBJ1-5|TRBV5-1|many|.
TGCGCCAGCAGCCGATATAGCAATCAGCCCCAGCATTTT
CASSRYSNQPQHF
>TRBJ1-5|TRBV20-1|few|.
TGCAGTGCTAGAGATCAACAAGGACAACCCAATCAGCCCCAGCATTTT
CSARDQQGQPNQPQHF
>TRBJ2-1|TRBV7-9|.|.
TGTGCCAGCAGCTTATCAGCTTATGAGCAGTTCTTC
CASSLSAYEQFF
>TRBJ2-1|TRBV4-1|few|.
TGCGCCAGCAGCCAGAGTAGCAGCTCCTTGGATGAGCAGTTCTTC
CASSQSSSSLDEQFF
>TRBJ2-2|TRBV7-8|many|.
TGTGCCAGCAGCTCCCAGAGGGTCACCACCGGGGAGCTGTTTTTT
CASSSQRVTTGELFF
>TRBJ2-1|TRBV4-1|few|TRBD1
TGCGCCAGCAGCCAGTTGGAGGTCAGGGGGAATCACAATGAGCAGTTCTTC
CASSQLEVRGNHNEQFF
>TRBJ2-7|TRBV5-5|few|.
TGTGCCAGCAGCCCCCGAACGTCACACTACGAGCAGTACTTC
CASSPRTSHYEQYF
>TRBJ2-5|TRBV7-9|.|TRBD2
TGTGCCAGCAGCTTAGTAGTAGCGGGGGACCAAGAGACCCAGTACTTC
CASSLVVAGDQETQYF